Listed below are T cell receptor beta chains from one sample, sequenced in a study of cytomegalovirus exposure and HLA in healthy donors. Sequencing used immunoSEQ multiplex PCR; TCRdb keeps in-frame clones, though not all of them. The top ten clones hold about 4% of a sample with some 98,000 clones, approximately 88% of them seen once. The specimen was PBMCs. These receptors were obtained from a woman in her 30s in good health and CMV-seronegative. The CDR3 runs from the conserved cysteine through the conserved F or W. Each record gives: D gene, J gene, V gene, clone size, CDR3 protein, CDR3 DNA. A D gene is named only where the DNA matches it firmly. Clone size is stated in some rows and not others, as once, few, many or a class when expanded.

NA,TRBJ1-2,TRBV10-3,NA,CAISEEGRGIYGYTF,TGTGCCATCAGTGAGGAGGGGAGGGGGATCTATGGCTACACCTTC
NA,TRBJ1-1,TRBV2,NA,CASSWRLNTEAFF,TGTGCCAGCAGTTGGAGACTGAACACTGAAGCTTTCTTT
NA,TRBJ1-2,TRBV9,NA,CASSVGTSGDGYTF,TGTGCCAGCAGCGTAGGGACATCTGGAGATGGCTACACCTTC
TRBD1,TRBJ1-5,TRBV9,NA,CASSPDRGDQPQHF,TGTGCCAGCAGCCCAGACAGGGGGGATCAGCCCCAGCATTTT
NA,TRBJ1-5,TRBV5-4,once,CASSLAGERQPQHF,TGTGCCAGCAGCTTGGCTGGAGAGAGGCAGCCCCAGCATTTT
TRBD1,TRBJ1-2,TRBV5-1,NA,CASSLSTGAGYGYTF,TGCGCCAGCAGCTTAAGTACAGGGGCAGGCTATGGCTACACCTTC
NA,TRBJ2-3,TRBV11-1,NA,CASSRDRDTQYF,TGTGCCAGCAGCCGAGACAGAGATACGCAGTATTTT
TRBD1,TRBJ2-4,TRBV19,NA,CASEAGGAKNIQYF,TGTGCCAGTGAGGCAGGGGGAGCCAAAAACATTCAGTACTTC
TRBD1,TRBJ2-1,TRBV5-5,NA,CASSLWPPGQGAQNEQFF,TGTGCCAGCAGCTTGTGGCCCCCGGGACAGGGGGCGCAGAATGAGCAGTTCTTC
TRBD2,TRBJ2-1,TRBV5-1,NA,CASSSRGGRGEQFF,TGCGCCAGCAGCTCGCGGGGCGGGAGGGGTGAGCAGTTCTTC
NA,TRBJ2-5,TRBV9,NA,CASSPRTAQETQYF,TGTGCCAGCAGCCCTCGGACAGCCCAAGAGACCCAGTACTTC
TRBD2,TRBJ2-1,TRBV4-2,NA,CASSLSPGGIRWLARNEQFF,TGTGCCAGCAGCCTTAGCCCGGGGGGGATTAGGTGGCTAGCGAGAAATGAGCAGTTCTTC
TRBD2,TRBJ2-6,TRBV6-4,NA,CATPSTSGRALWANVLTF,TGTGCCACCCCATCGACTAGCGGGAGGGCCCTTTGGGCCAACGTCCTGACTTTC
TRBD1,TRBJ1-2,TRBV5-4,NA,CASSLSGQGKYGYTF,TGTGCCAGCAGCTTGAGTGGACAGGGCAAGTATGGCTACACCTTC
NA,TRBJ2-3,TRBV4-1,NA,CASSQVSPAGAGFTDTQYF,TGCGCCAGCAGCCAAGTCTCTCCGGCGGGTGCGGGATTTACAGATACGCAGTATTTT
NA,TRBJ2-7,TRBV27,NA,CASTSHRDEQYF,TGTGCCAGCACCTCGCACAGGGACGAGCAGTACTTC
NA,TRBJ1-5,TRBV5-1,NA,CASSLRGSDQPQHF,TGCGCCAGCAGCTTGAGGGGGAGTGATCAGCCCCAGCATTTT
NA,TRBJ1-1,TRBV6-1,NA,CASSSSGLWGEAFF,TGTGCCAGCAGTTCCTCAGGACTCTGGGGTGAAGCTTTCTTT
NA,TRBJ1-2,TRBV5-4,NA,CASSSMGGSGGYTF,TGTGCCAGCAGTTCGATGGGGGGTTCGGGTGGCTACACCTTC
NA,TRBJ2-3,TRBV27,once,CASSLETAQIPDTQYF,TGTGCCAGCAGTTTAGAAACAGCCCAAATCCCAGATACGCAGTATTTT
NA,TRBJ2-1,TRBV10-1,NA,CASSDVGGESYNEQFF,TGCGCCAGCAGTGATGTAGGGGGGGAATCATACAATGAGCAGTTCTTC
NA,TRBJ2-7,TRBV9,NA,CASSVHGSYEQYF,TGTGCCAGCAGCGTTCACGGTTCCTACGAGCAGTACTTC
NA,TRBJ1-1,TRBV5-5,NA,CASSLVPQNTEAFF,TGTGCCAGCAGCTTGGTTCCACAAAACACTGAAGCTTTCTTT
NA,TRBJ2-5,TRBV29-1,NA,CSVLGAQAGETQYF,TGCAGCGTTTTAGGAGCCCAGGCGGGAGAGACCCAGTACTTC
TRBD1,TRBJ2-4,TRBV28,NA,CAEPGQGLAKNIQYF,TGTGCCGAGCCGGGACAGGGCCTAGCCAAAAACATTCAGTACTTC
TRBD1,TRBJ2-5,TRBV25-1,NA,CASSAGQGGETQYF,TGTGCCAGCAGTGCCGGACAGGGGGGAGAGACCCAGTACTTC
NA,TRBJ2-2,TRBV7-3,NA,CASSQRGTGELFF,TGTGCCAGCAGCCAAAGGGGCACCGGGGAGCTGTTTTTT
NA,TRBJ1-1,TRBV6-5,NA,CASRSETGASTAFF,TGTGCCAGCAGGTCCGAGACAGGAGCTAGTACAGCTTTCTTT
NA,TRBJ2-2,TRBV28,NA,CASSSNYYTGELFF,TGTGCCAGCAGTTCCAACTACTACACCGGGGAGCTGTTTTTT
TRBD2,TRBJ2-1,TRBV10-3,NA,CAIRPGLAENNEQFF,TGTGCCATCAGGCCGGGACTAGCGGAAAACAATGAGCAGTTCTTC
TRBD1,TRBJ1-1,TRBV6-5,NA,CASSVDRGTEAFF,TGTGCCAGCAGTGTGGACAGGGGCACTGAAGCTTTCTTT
NA,TRBJ1-1,TRBV5-1,NA,CASSFVINTEAFF,TGCGCCAGCAGCTTTGTAATTAACACTGAAGCTTTCTTT
TRBD1,TRBJ2-7,TRBV18,NA,CASSPSLGQSYEQYF,TGTGCCAGCTCACCTTCGTTGGGACAGTCCTACGAGCAGTACTTC
NA,TRBJ2-5,TRBV19,NA,CASSTRKIETQYF,TGTGCCAGTAGTACCAGGAAGATCGAGACCCAGTACTTC
TRBD1,TRBJ1-1,TRBV28,NA,CASQGGGTGGAGEAFF,TGTGCCAGCCAGGGCGGCGGGACAGGGGGCGCGGGTGAAGCTTTCTTT
NA,TRBJ2-5,TRBV5-1,NA,CASSLGGTQYF,TGCGCCAGCAGCTTGGGAGGGACCCAGTACTTC
TRBD2,TRBJ2-7,TRBV25-1,NA,CASTPPPGTSGSNEQCF,TGTGCCAGCACCCCTCCCCCCGGGACTAGCGGGAGCAACGAGCAGTGCTTC
NA,TRBJ1-6,TRBV6-1,NA,CASSEAPGVGVSPLHF,TGTGCCAGCAGTGAAGCCCCGGGGGTAGGTGTTTCACCCCTCCACTTT
TRBD1,TRBJ2-1,TRBV9,NA,CASSSGWQGAYEQFF,TGTGCCAGCAGCTCTGGGTGGCAGGGGGCGTATGAGCAGTTCTTC
TRBD2,TRBJ2-7,TRBV4-1,once,CASSHQGTNRGQYF,TGCGCCAGCAGCCACCAAGGGACTAATCGGGGGCAGTACTTC
TRBD1,TRBJ1-3,TRBV2,NA,CATSGPTGAGNTIYF,TGTGCCACCTCCGGTCCCACAGGGGCTGGAAACACCATATATTTT
NA,TRBJ2-2,TRBV18,NA,CASSPSTGELFF,TGTGCCAGCTCACCCAGCACCGGGGAGCTGTTTTTT
NA,TRBJ2-3,TRBV5-8,NA,CASSLFGAGSTDTQYF,TGTGCCAGCAGCTTGTTCGGCGCGGGTAGCACAGATACGCAGTATTTT
NA,TRBJ1-4,TRBV6-1,NA,CASTRALKEKLFF,TGTGCCAGTACGCGGGCTTTGAAGGAAAAACTGTTTTTT
NA,TRBJ2-3,TRBV5-1,NA,CASGNGGDTDTQYF,TGCGCCAGCGGCAACGGGGGTGACACAGATACGCAGTATTTT
NA,TRBJ2-5,TRBV5-4,NA,CASSTLDTETQYF,TGTGCCAGCAGCACTCTGGACACGGAGACCCAGTACTTC
TRBD1,TRBJ1-2,TRBV27,NA,CASSGQGVNYGYTF,TGTGCCAGCAGCGGACAGGGGGTTAACTATGGCTACACCTTC
NA,TRBJ1-5,TRBV4-2,NA,CASSQEENQPQHF,TGTGCCAGCAGCCAAGAGGAGAATCAGCCCCAGCATTTT
TRBD1,TRBJ2-7,TRBV29-1,NA,CSVVLPGGPSSYEQYF,TGCAGCGTTGTTCTTCCAGGGGGTCCCTCTTCCTACGAGCAGTACTTC
NA,TRBJ1-5,TRBV5-6,NA,CASSLDGRANQPQHF,TGTGCCAGCAGCTTGGATGGCCGTGCCAATCAGCCCCAGCATTTT
NA,TRBJ1-4,TRBV5-1,once,CASSRGLTGQTLNEKLFF,TGCGCCAGCAGCCGCGGTTTAACCGGCCAGACCCTTAATGAAAAACTGTTTTTT
TRBD1,TRBJ2-5,TRBV7-8,NA,CASRDRGRGETQYF,TGTGCCAGCCGAGACAGGGGACGGGGAGAGACCCAGTACTTC
NA,TRBJ2-2,TRBV11-2,NA,CASSRLQGATGELFF,TGTGCCAGCAGCCGTCTACAGGGAGCGACCGGGGAGCTGTTTTTT
NA,TRBJ2-7,TRBV7-9,NA,CASSSIVMRYEQYF,TGTGCCAGCAGCTCTATCGTAATGAGGTACGAGCAGTACTTC
NA,TRBJ1-5,TRBV19,NA,CASQKTAQGNQPQHF,TGTGCCAGTCAGAAGACAGCCCAAGGCAATCAGCCCCAGCATTTT
TRBD1,TRBJ2-1,TRBV6-5,NA,CASRDRVMDEQFF,TGTGCCAGCAGGGACAGGGTGATGGATGAGCAGTTCTTC